This TCR beta chain was retrieved from a study of blood T cell repertoires in COVID-19. Study-wide background: Sources were T cells, B-cell-depleted T cells, or PBMCs; the material itself was cDNA or gDNA.

Germline values: CDR1 MNHNS, CDR2 SASEGT. The CDR3 covers 15 residues. Trimming cost V 3 bases and J 1 base, with 10 bases left between them. The method was immunoSEQ multiplex PCR; TCRdb's version includes in-frame clones alone and lacks a portion of them. The sample holds about 90,000 clones, about 86% seen once. The sequence was collected from an older man with active or convalescent COVID-19. Sequenced material: peripheral blood. The chain employs TRBV6-1 and TRBJ1-5, with D possibly matching TRBD1 (5 bases). The CDR3 region is CASSDRVGSNQPQHF. CDR3 DNA: TGTGCCAGCAGTGACAGGGTCGGGAGCAATCAGCCCCAGCATTTT.